Listed here are 2 T cell receptor beta chains from one sample, sequenced in a study of blood T cell repertoires in COVID-19. Data came from immunoSEQ multiplex PCR; TCRdb stores just in-frame clones and leaves some out. The sample holds about 530,000 clones, about 88% seen once. Sequencing used peripheral blood. These receptors all come from a woman between 45 and 65 years old with COVID-19, enrolled during active disease.

The CDR3: CASSLGLVADTQYF. The CDR3 bases are TGTGCCAGCAGCTTGGGACTAGTAGCAGATACGCAGTATTTT. The J gene is TRBJ2-3, the V gene TRBV5-4; maybe TRBD2 (6 bases). V gave up 0 bases and J gave up 4 bases, with 9 bases separating them. The CDR3 length is 14 residues. CDR1 SGHNT and CDR2 YYREEE come from the germline V gene (reference sequence).

The genes are TRBV5-8 and TRBJ2-5; 15 bases line up with TRBD2. The CDR3 consists of 15 residues. CDR1 SGHTS and CDR2 YDEGEE come from the germline V gene. V dropped 7 bases and J dropped 7; count of bases not matched to a gene: 8. Here the CDR3 reads CASLLRTSGGATQYF. In nucleotides, the CDR3 is TGTGCCAGCCTTCTTAGGACTAGCGGGGGGGCGACCCAGTACTTC.